These 14 T cell receptor beta chains came from one sample sequenced in a study of control samples from healthy donors and cancer patients. The data were produced by immunoSEQ multiplex PCR, yet TCRdb's version contains in-frame clones alone and is incomplete. The data show some 76,000 clones, approximately 88% seen once. The source material was PBMCs. All receptors come from a woman aged 50 to 60 with colorectal cancer.

The J gene is TRBJ1-1, the V gene TRBV27; D is uncertain. V was trimmed by 3 bases and J by 0 bases, leaving 8 bases between them. CDR3 length: 14 amino acids. Germline V lookup: CDR1 MNHEY, CDR2 SMNVEV (reference sequence). The CDR3 loop is CASSFYGVNTEAFF. The CDR3 region has the DNA TGTGCCAGCAGTTTTTACGGGGTGAACACTGAAGCTTTCTTT.

The gene calls are TRBV3-1 (or the pseudogene TRBV3-2) and TRBJ1-4; no clear D gene. The CDR3 consists of 12 residues. With 4 bases removed from V and 7 bases from J, the gap between germline ends came to 7 bases. Germline V gene data show CDR1 as LGHDT and CDR2 as YNNKEL (reference sequence). The CDR3 loop is CASSPGGEKLFF. The CDR3 bases are TGTGCCAGCAGCCCGGGAGGTGAAAAACTGTTTTTT.

The chain is built from TRBV10-3 and TRBJ1-4; D gene unclear. V was cut by 3 bases and J by 2 bases, with 4 bases left in between. Germline V gives CDR1 ENHRY, CDR2 SYGVKD. CDR3 length: 13 amino acids. CDR3 loop: CAISERTNEKLFF. The CDR3 coding sequence is TGTGCCATCAGTGAACGGACTAATGAAAAACTGTTTTTT.

V gene TRBV28 combines with J gene TRBJ2-2; D is ambiguous. The CDR3 is made up of 14 amino acids. Germline V lookup: CDR1 MDHEN, CDR2 SYDVKM. V was clipped by 0 bases and J by 2 bases, with 4 bases between them. In DNA, the CDR3 is TGTGCCAGCAGTTTATGGGTAAACACCGGGGAGCTGTTTTTT. This codes for CASSLWVNTGELFF.

The chain has TRBV4-3 and TRBJ2-1; 13 bases fit TRBD2. The V and J ends lost 4 bases and 10 bases, in that order; junction bases with no gene match: 7. CDR3 size: 15 residues. CDR1 LGHNA and CDR2 YSLEER come from the germline V gene. CDR3 sequence (DNA): TGCGCCAGCAGCCCTCGACTAGCGGGGGGAGGGGAGCAGTTCTTC. It is translated as CASSPRLAGGGEQFF.

The chain combines TRBV27 with TRBJ2-3; 10 nucleotides match TRBD2. The CDR3 contains 16 residues. Germline-derived CDR1 and CDR2 are MNHEY and SMNVEV (reference sequence). V gave up 6 bases and J gave up 3 bases; unmatched junction bases: 9. Here the CDR3 reads CASSPVAGGLTDTQYF. CDR3 sequence (DNA): TGTGCCAGCAGCCCGGTAGCGGGGGGCCTTACAGATACGCAGTATTTT.

The chain is built from TRBV6-1 and TRBJ1-2; maybe TRBD1 (6 bases). CDR1 and CDR2 (germline): MNHNS, SASEGT. This CDR3 contains 17 residues. V was shortened by 3 bases and J by 4 bases, with 21 bases between the two germline ends. CDR3 in DNA: TGTGCCAGCAGTGATGGCCGCGGACGGGGGCGGATCTATGGCTACACCTTC. Protein product: CASSDGRGRGRIYGYTF.

The rearrangement links TRBV30 to TRBJ1-2, with D maybe TRBD1 (5 bases). V was pared by 0 bases and J by 12 bases, with 14 bases between. The CDR3 consists of 12 residues. In germline, CDR1 is GTSNPN, CDR2 SVGIG (reference sequence). The CDR3 DNA reads TGTGCCTGGAGTGTGCAGGGTGACAGCCACACCTTC. It codes for CAWSVQGDSHTF. Looking up the rest from reference TRBV30 and TRBJ1-2 gives the full variable domain: SQTIHQWPATLVQPVGSPLSLECTVEGTSNPNLYWYRQAAGRGLQLLFYSVGIGQISSEVPQNLSASRPQDRQFILSSKKLLLSDSGFYLCAWSVQGDSHTFGSGTRLTVV.

The chain combines TRBV10-3 with TRBJ2-3, with no clear D. Germline CDR1 ENHRY, CDR2 SYGVKD. There are 13 residues in the CDR3. V was cut by 11 bases and J by 0 bases, with 12 bases left in between. The CDR3 DNA reads TGTGCCGTAAGAGATCCTAGCACAGATACGCAGTATTTT. Protein product: CAVRDPSTDTQYF.

This chain joins TRBV28 and TRBJ1-2; 8 bases are shared with TRBD1. This CDR3 contains 15 residues. Trimming took 0 bases from V and 7 from J; bases not matched to a gene: 7. Germline V gives CDR1 MDHEN, CDR2 SYDVKM. The chain's CDR3 is CASSLWSGGAGGYTF. CDR3 nucleotides: TGTGCCAGCAGTTTATGGTCAGGGGGCGCGGGTGGCTACACCTTC.

V is TRBV2 and J is TRBJ2-3; TRBD2 might be the D (5 bases). The V gene's germline CDR1 is SNHLY and CDR2 FYNNEI. V lost 7 bases and J 4 bases, leaving 12 bases between the germline ends. This CDR3 comprises 13 residues. CDR3: CASTSGSADTQYF. CDR3 bases: TGTGCCAGCACCAGCGGCTCTGCAGATACGCAGTATTTT.

The J gene is TRBJ1-2, the V gene TRBV6-1, with D possibly TRBD1 on 5 matching bases. Germline CDR1 reads MNHNS; CDR2 reads SASEGT. V was cut by 1 base and J by 8 bases, with 11 bases left in between. CDR3 length: 13 residues. The CDR3: CASSEVAGLGYTF. In DNA form, the CDR3 reads TGTGCCAGCAGTGAAGTCGCAGGGTTAGGCTACACCTTC.

The chain uses TRBV3-1 (or the pseudogene TRBV3-2) and TRBJ1-2; D is ambiguous. Germline V gene sequence: CDR1 LGHDT, CDR2 YNNKEL (reference sequence). Deletions cut 3 bases from V and 6 bases from J, with 11 bases between. This CDR3 spans 13 amino acids. CDR3 coding DNA: TGTGCCAGCAGCCAGTCGAACCGAGATGGCTACACCTTC. Its translation: CASSQSNRDGYTF.

V and J are TRBV7-8 and TRBJ1-6; a possible D gene is TRBD1 (5 bases). This CDR3 spans 15 amino acids. Trimming pared 5 bases from V and 9 bases from J, leaving 17 bases between. Germline V lookup: CDR1 SGHVS, CDR2 FQNEAQ. DNA for the CDR3: TGTGCCAGCAGCCTTAGACAGCCCCCAGCTTCACCCCTCCACTTT. It translates to CASSLRQPPASPLHF.